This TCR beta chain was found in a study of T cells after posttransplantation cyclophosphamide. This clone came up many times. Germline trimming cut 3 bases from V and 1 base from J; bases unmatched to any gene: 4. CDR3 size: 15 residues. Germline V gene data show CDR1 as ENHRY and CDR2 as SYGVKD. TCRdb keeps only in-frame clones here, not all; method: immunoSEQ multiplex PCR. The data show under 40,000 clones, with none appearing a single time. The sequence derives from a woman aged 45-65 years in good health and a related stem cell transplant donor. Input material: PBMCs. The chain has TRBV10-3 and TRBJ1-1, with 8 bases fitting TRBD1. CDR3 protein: CAISDPTGANTEAFF. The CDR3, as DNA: TGTGCCATCAGTGACCCGACAGGGGCGAACACTGAAGCTTTCTTT.